This T cell receptor (beta chain) appears in the sequencing data of a study of blood T cells in healthy people across ages. As for this clonotype: Its antigen remains unknown.

Sample-barcoded 5' priming and a J-beta primer mix drove a second PCR of 7 to 11 cycles. One entry per CDR3 protein results from TCRdb running MiXCR on the 5' RACE reads. The sample has about 800,000 distinct CDR3 sequences, roughly 64% seen once. Regarding the study as a whole: Both higher diversity and more naive CD4+ cells marked long-lived donors when set against aged donors.

This TCR derives from a man aged 25 to 40 in good health. The sample taken for sequencing was blood.

In DNA form, the CDR3 reads TGTGCCAGCAGCTGGGGACTAGCGGGAGGGGAGGCCTACGAGCAGTACTTC. Translated, it gives CASSWGLAGGEAYEQYF. The chain uses TRBV5-5 and TRBJ2-7; 16 bases agree with TRBD2. The CDR3 is made up of 17 amino acids. J gave up 2 bases and V 3 bases, and 5 bases lay outside the gene matches. Germline CDR1 is SGHKS and CDR2 is YYEKEE (reference sequence).